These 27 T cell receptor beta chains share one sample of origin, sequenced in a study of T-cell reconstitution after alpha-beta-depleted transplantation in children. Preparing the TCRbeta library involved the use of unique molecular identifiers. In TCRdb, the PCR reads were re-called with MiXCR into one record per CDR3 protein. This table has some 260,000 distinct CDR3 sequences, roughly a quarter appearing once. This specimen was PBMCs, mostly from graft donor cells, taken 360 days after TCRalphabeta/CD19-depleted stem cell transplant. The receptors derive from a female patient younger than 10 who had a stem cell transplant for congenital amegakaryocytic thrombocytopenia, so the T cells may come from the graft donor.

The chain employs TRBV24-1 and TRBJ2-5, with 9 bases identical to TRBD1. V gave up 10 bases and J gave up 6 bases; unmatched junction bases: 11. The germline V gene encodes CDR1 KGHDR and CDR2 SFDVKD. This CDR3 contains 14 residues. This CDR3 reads CATMSGTGIKTQYF. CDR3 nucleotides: TGTGCCACTATGTCCGGGACAGGGATAAAGACCCAGTACTTC.

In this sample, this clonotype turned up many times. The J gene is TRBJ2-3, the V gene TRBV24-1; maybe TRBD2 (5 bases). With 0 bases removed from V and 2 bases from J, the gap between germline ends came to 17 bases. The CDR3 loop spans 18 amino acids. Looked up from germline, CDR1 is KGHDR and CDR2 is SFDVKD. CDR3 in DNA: TGTGCCACCAGTGATTTGCCGGACCTAACGAGGGACACAGATACGCAGTATTTT. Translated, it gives CATSDLPDLTRDTDTQYF.

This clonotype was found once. The CDR3 here is CASSQELRVYNEQFF. CDR3 DNA sequence: TGTGCCAGCAGCCAAGAGCTGCGGGTGTACAATGAGCAGTTCTTC. The rearrangement links TRBV3-1 to TRBJ2-1; a possible D gene is TRBD2 (5 bases). CDR3 length: 15 amino acids. The V gene lost 0 bases and the J gene lost 4 bases, with 10 bases spanning the gap. Germline V gene sequence: CDR1 LGHDT, CDR2 YNNKEL (reference sequence).

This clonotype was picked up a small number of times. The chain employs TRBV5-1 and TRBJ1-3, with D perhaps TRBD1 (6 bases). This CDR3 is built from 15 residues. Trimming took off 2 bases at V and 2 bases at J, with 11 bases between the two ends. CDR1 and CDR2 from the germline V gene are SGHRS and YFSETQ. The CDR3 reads CASSLGTSTGNTIYF. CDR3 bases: TGCGCCAGCAGCTTAGGGACATCGACTGGAAACACCATATATTTT.

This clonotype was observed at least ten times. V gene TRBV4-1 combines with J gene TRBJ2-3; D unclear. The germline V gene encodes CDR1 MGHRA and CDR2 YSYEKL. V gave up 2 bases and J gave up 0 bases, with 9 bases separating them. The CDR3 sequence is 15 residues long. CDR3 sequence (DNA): TGCGCCAGCAGCCAATTCGTCATCAGCACAGATACGCAGTATTTT. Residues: CASSQFVISTDTQYF.

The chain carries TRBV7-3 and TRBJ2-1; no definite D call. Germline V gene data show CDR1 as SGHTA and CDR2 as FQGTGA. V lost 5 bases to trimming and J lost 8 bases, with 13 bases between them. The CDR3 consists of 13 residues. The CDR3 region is CASSPALFHEQFF. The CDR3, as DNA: TGTGCCAGCAGCCCGGCACTTTTCCATGAGCAGTTCTTC.

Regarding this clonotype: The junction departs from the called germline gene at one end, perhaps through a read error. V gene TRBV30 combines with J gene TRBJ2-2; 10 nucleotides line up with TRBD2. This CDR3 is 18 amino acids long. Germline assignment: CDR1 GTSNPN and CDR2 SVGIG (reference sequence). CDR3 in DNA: TGTGCCTGGAGTGGGAAGCGGGAGGGCCTCTTACGTACCGGTGAGCTGTTTTTT. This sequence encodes CAWSGKREGLLRTGELFF.

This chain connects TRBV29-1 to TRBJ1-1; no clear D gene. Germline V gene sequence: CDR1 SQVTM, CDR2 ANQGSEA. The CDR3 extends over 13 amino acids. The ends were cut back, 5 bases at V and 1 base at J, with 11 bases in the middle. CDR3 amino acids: CSVKGNKNTEAFF. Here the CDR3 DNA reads TGCAGCGTTAAAGGGAACAAGAACACTGAAGCTTTCTTT.

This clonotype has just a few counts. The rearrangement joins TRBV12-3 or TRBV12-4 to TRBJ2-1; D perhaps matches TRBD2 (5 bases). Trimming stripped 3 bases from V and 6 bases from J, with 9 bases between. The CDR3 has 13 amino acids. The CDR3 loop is CASSLRVLNEQFF. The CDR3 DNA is TGTGCCAGCAGTTTGAGGGTCCTCAATGAGCAGTTCTTC.

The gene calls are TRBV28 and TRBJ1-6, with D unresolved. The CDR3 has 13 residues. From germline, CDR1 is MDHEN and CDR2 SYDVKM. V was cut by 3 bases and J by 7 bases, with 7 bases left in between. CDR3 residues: CASSFSGNSPLHF. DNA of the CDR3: TGTGCCAGCAGTTTTTCCGGAAATTCACCCCTCCACTTT.

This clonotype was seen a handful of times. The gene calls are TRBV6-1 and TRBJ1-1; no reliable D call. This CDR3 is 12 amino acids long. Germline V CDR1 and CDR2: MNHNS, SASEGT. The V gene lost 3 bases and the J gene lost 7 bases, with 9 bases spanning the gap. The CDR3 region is CASSDPVFEAFF. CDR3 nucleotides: TGTGCCAGCAGTGACCCAGTATTTGAAGCTTTCTTT.

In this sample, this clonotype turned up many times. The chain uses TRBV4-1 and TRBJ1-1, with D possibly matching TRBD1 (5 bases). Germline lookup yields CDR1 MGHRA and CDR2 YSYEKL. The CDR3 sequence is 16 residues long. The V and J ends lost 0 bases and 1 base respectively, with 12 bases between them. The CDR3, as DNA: TGCGCCAGCAGCCAAGAATCGCGGGGACCGAACACTGAAGCTTTCTTT. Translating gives CASSQESRGPNTEAFF.

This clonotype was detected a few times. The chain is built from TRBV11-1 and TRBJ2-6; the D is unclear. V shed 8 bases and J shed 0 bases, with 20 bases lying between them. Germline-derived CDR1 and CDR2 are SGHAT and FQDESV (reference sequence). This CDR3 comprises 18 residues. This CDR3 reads CASRPWASSSSGANVLTF. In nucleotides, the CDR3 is TGTGCCAGCCGCCCTTGGGCTTCGAGCTCCTCTGGGGCCAACGTCCTGACTTTC.

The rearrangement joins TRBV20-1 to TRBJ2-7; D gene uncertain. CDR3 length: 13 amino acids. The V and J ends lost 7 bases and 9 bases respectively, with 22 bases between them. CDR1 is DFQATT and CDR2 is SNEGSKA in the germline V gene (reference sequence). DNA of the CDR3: TGCAGTGAAATGGAAAGGGAAGGTTCGGTGCAGTACTTC. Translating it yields CSEMEREGSVQYF.

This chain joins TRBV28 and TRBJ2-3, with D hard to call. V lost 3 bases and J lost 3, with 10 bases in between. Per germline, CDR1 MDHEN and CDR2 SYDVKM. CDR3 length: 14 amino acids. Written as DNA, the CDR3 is TGTGCCAGCAGTTTCCTAGGACCAACAGATACGCAGTATTTT. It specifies CASSFLGPTDTQYF.

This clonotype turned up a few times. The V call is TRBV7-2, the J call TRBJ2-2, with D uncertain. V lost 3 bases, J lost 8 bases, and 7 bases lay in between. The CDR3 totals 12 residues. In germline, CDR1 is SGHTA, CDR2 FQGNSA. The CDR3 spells CASSFFNGELFF. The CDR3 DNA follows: TGTGCCAGCAGCTTTTTTAATGGGGAGCTGTTTTTT. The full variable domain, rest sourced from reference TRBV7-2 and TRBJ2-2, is GAGVSQSPSNKVTEKGKDVELRCDPISGHTALYWYRQSLGQGLEFLIYFQGNSAPDKSGLPSDRFSAERTGGSVSTLTIQRTQQEDSAVYLCASSFFNGELFFGEGSRLTVL.

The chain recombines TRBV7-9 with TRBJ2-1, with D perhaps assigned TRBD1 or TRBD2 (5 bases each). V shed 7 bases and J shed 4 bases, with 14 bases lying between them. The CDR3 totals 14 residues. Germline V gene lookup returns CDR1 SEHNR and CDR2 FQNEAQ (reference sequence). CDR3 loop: CASTTGTDYNEQFF. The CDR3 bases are TGTGCCAGCACCACCGGGACGGATTACAATGAGCAGTTCTTC.

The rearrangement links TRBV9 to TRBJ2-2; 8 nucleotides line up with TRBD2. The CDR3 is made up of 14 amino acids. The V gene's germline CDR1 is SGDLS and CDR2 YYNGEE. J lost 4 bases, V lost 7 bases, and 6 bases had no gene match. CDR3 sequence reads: CASSPAGVTGELFF. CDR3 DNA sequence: TGTGCCAGCTCCCCAGCGGGAGTCACCGGGGAGCTGTTTTTT.

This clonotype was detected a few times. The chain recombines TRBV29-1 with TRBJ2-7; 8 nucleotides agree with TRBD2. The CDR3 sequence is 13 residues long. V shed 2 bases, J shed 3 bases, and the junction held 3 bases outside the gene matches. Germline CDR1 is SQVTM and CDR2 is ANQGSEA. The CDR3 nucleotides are TGCAGCGTTGAATCCGGGACTAGCTACGAGCAGTACTTC. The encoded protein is CSVESGTSYEQYF.

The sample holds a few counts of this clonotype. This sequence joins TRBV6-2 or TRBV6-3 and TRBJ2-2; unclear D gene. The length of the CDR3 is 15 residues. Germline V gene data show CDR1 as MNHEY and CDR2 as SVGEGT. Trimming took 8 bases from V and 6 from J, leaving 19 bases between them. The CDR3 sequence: CASSSFGPNAGELFF. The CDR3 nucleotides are TGTGCCAGCTCCTCTTTTGGACCCAACGCCGGGGAGCTGTTTTTT.

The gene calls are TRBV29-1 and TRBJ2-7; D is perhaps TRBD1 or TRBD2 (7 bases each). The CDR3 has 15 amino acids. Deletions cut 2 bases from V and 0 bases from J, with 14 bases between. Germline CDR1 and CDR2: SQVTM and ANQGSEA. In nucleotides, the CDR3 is TGCAGCGTTGAACAGGGGGGAGGGAGCTCCTACGAGCAGTACTTC. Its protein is CSVEQGGGSSYEQYF.

The CDR3, as DNA: TGTGCCAGCATGAGGCAATTTGTCAGGGGCGGGACAGATACGCAGTATTTT. It codes for CASMRQFVRGGTDTQYF. This chain joins TRBV25-1 and TRBJ2-3; maybe TRBD1 (6 bases). V was cut by 7 bases and J by 3 bases, with 23 bases left in between. Germline values: CDR1 MGHDK, CDR2 SYGVNS. The CDR3 has 17 amino acids.

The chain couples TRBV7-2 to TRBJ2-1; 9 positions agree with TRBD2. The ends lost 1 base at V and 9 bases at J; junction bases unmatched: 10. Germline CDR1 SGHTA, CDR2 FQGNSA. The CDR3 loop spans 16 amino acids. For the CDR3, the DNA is TGTGCCAGCAGCTTAGTGGGCGGGAGGGCCGAGGTTGAGCAGTTCTTC. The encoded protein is CASSLVGGRAEVEQFF.

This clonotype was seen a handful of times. CDR3 bases: TGTGCCACCAGCAGAGATCGGGGAGGGTATTACGAGCAGTACTTC. It codes for CATSRDRGGYYEQYF. The chain links TRBV15 to TRBJ2-7; 7 bases agree with TRBD2. CDR1 is LNHNV and CDR2 is YYDKDF in the germline V gene (reference sequence). Trimming cost V 0 bases and J 4 bases; bases outside gene matches: 6. The CDR3 is made up of 15 amino acids.

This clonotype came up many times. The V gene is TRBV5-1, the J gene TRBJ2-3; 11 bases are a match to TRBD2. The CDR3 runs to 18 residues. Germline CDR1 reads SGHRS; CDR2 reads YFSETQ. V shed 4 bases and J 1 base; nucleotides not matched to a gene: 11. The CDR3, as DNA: TGCGCCAGCAGCCCAGGGGTGACGACTAGCGGGGGCACAGATACGCAGTATTTT. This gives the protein CASSPGVTTSGGTDTQYF.

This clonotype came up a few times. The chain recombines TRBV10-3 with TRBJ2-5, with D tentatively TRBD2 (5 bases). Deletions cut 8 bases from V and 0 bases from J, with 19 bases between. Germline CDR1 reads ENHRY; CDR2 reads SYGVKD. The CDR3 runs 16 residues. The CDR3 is CAISESYSAYQETQYF. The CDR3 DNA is TGTGCCATCTCCGAATCGTATAGCGCTTACCAAGAGACCCAGTACTTC.

DNA of the CDR3: TGCGCCAGCAGTCTCTATCGCGGGGTGGGGGAGACCCAGTACTTC. It codes for CASSLYRGVGETQYF. The V gene is TRBV10-2, the J gene TRBJ2-5, with a tentative D call TRBD2 (6 bases). Trimming removed 5 bases from V and 5 bases from J, with 18 bases in between. The CDR3 runs to 15 residues. CDR1 and CDR2 (germline): WSHSY, SAAADI.